This T cell receptor (beta chain) was sequenced for a study of beta chain features in type 1 diabetes. Since all of the isolated RNA was reverse transcribed, expressed TCRB transcripts were what got sequenced. This table comes from immunoSEQ multiplex PCR, and its TCRdb copy is limited to in-frame clones, with some not included. The sample consists of a few hundred thousand clones, about 25% of them appearing once. CDR1 and CDR2 (germline): MGHRA, YSYEKL. The germline V and J ends were trimmed by 0 bases and 5 bases, with 14 bases remaining between them. There are 16 residues in the CDR3. V gene TRBV4-1 combines with J gene TRBJ2-1, with D perhaps TRBD1 (5 bases). The source is a young man in good health. Sequencing was performed on central memory CD4+ T cells from blood. The CDR3: CASSQDRFRVNNEQFF. For the CDR3, the DNA is TGCGCCAGCAGCCAAGATAGATTCAGGGTCAACAATGAGCAGTTCTTC.